This T cell receptor beta chain was sequenced in a study of blood T cells in healthy people across ages. On the study more broadly: There was about one barcoded beta molecule captured by template switching per two T cells. Study-level points and caveats: Naive T cell percentage and TCR beta diversity correlated strongly. Age advanced and TCR beta diversity per million T cells fell, roughly linearly.

Through a sample-barcoded 5' primer and a J-beta primer mix, a second PCR was run for about 6 to 12 cycles. TCRdb called the 5' RACE reads again in MiXCR, with one record for every CDR3 protein. Among 800,000 or so distinct CDR3 sequences listed, around 25% were seen once. As for this clonotype: Its antigen is not known. Germline is not matched at one junction end, which may reflect a read error.

The data were also submitted as part of a second study, on T cells of mothers and their children. That paper states: With unrelated pairs as the comparison, related mother-child pairs had a slightly higher overlap that was not significant.

The sample was blood. This receptor was identified in a boy between 5 and 17 years old in good health.

CDR3 nucleotide sequence: TGTGCTAGCAGCTCGGGACCGGGGGTTGACAATGAGCAGTTCTTC. Amino acids: CASSSGPGVDNEQFF. The chain uses TRBV7-7 and TRBJ2-1; perhaps TRBD2 as D (6 bases). Germline CDR1 and CDR2: SSHAT and FNYEAQ (reference sequence). The CDR3 extends over 15 amino acids.